These 28 T cell receptor beta chains originate from one sample sequenced in a study of T cell responses to AZD1222 COVID-19 vaccine. Sequencing was performed with immunoSEQ multiplex PCR; in TCRdb, only in-frame clones are kept and a portion is missing. The repertoire holds approximately 200,000 clones, with approximately 89% as singletons. The sequencing here drew on peripheral blood, taken 28 days after the second AZD1222 dose. The receptors derive from an adult who received the AZD1222 COVID-19 vaccine.

The V call is TRBV7-3, the J call TRBJ2-3; 9 positions agree with TRBD2. This CDR3 comprises 18 residues. V gave up 5 bases and J gave up 0 bases; unmatched junction bases: 12. Germline values: CDR1 SGHTA, CDR2 FQGTGA. The CDR3 sequence: CASSRLASGAFSTDTQYF. The CDR3 DNA follows: TGTGCCAGCAGCCGCTTGGCTAGCGGGGCCTTTAGCACAGATACGCAGTATTTT.

This chain connects TRBV6-6 to TRBJ2-3; the match to TRBD2 covers 9 bases. Trimming took 5 bases from V and 4 from J; bases not matched to a gene: 13. Looked up from germline, CDR1 is MNHNY and CDR2 is SVGAGI (reference sequence). The CDR3 length is 17 residues. The CDR3, as DNA: TGTGCCAGCAGTCCCTATTTCTTGCGGGAGGGGCCAGATACGCAGTATTTT. Amino acid sequence: CASSPYFLREGPDTQYF.

This clone was counted a few times. The genes are TRBV5-1 and TRBJ2-3; TRBD1 matches at 8 bases. Germline V gene lookup returns CDR1 SGHRS and CDR2 YFSETQ. This CDR3 has 14 residues. J lost 3 bases, V lost 5 bases, and 5 bases had no gene match. CDR3: CASRGGQATDTQYF. The CDR3 nucleotides read TGCGCCAGCAGGGGGGGACAGGCGACAGATACGCAGTATTTT.

V and J are TRBV18 and TRBJ2-3, with D unclear. The germline V gene has CDR1 KGHSH and CDR2 LQKENI. This CDR3 contains 14 residues. Between the trimmed V and J ends, which lost 1 base and 1 base, there was a span of 6 bases. As DNA, the CDR3 is TGTGCCAGCTCACCACTCGGAGGCACAGATACGCAGTATTTT. Translated, it gives CASSPLGGTDTQYF.

This clone was seen ten or more times. The V call is TRBV3-1 (or the pseudogene TRBV3-2), the J call TRBJ2-3; no definite D call. Germline V gene data show CDR1 as LGHDT and CDR2 as YNNKEL (reference sequence). V lost 7 bases, J lost 2 bases, and 16 bases lay in between. The CDR3 is made up of 15 amino acids. Here the CDR3 reads CASTPRRSNTDTQYF. As DNA, the CDR3 is TGTGCCAGCACACCAAGGAGAAGCAACACAGATACGCAGTATTTT.

A word on this clone: Other DNA sequences of this sample code for an identical CDR3. This rearrangement joins TRBV19 to TRBJ1-5, with D perhaps TRBD1 (5 bases). V was cut by 9 bases and J by 6 bases, with 21 bases left in between. The CDR3 sequence is 15 residues long. CDR1 is LNHDA, CDR2 SQIVND, per germline (reference sequence). The CDR3 DNA reads as TGTGCCAGCGCGGGAGGCAGGGAAGGAGGTCAGCCCCAGCATTTT. Amino acids: CASAGGREGGQPQHF.

The chain recombines TRBV6-4 with TRBJ2-3; 12 positions agree with TRBD2. CDR3 length: 15 residues. In germline, CDR1 is MRHNA, CDR2 SNTAGT. The V gene end was trimmed by 6 bases and the J gene end by 5 bases; junction bases not matched to a gene: 6. Here the CDR3 reads CASSSGLAGRDTQYF. The CDR3 coding sequence is TGTGCCAGCAGCTCGGGACTAGCGGGCAGAGATACGCAGTATTTT.

The chain is built from TRBV7-2 and TRBJ2-7; D perhaps matches TRBD2 (6 bases). The CDR3 contains 17 residues. The V gene lost 2 bases and the J gene lost 5 bases, with 22 bases spanning the gap. Germline V CDR1 and CDR2: SGHTA, FQGNSA. CDR3 region: CASSLNPGGSHRDEQYF. The CDR3 DNA follows: TGTGCCAGCAGCTTAAATCCCGGGGGATCACATCGGGACGAGCAGTACTTC.

The rearrangement links TRBV28 to TRBJ2-2; 7 nucleotides line up with TRBD1. The CDR3 runs 21 residues. The germline V gene encodes CDR1 MDHEN and CDR2 SYDVKM. J lost 0 bases, V lost 4 bases, and 20 bases had no gene match. The CDR3 region is CASSSQITHPPTGPNTGELFF. In DNA form, the CDR3 reads TGTGCCAGCAGTTCCCAAATCACCCACCCTCCGACAGGGCCGAACACCGGGGAGCTGTTTTTT.

The chain joins TRBV2 to TRBJ2-7, with 15 bases lining up with TRBD2. The CDR3 runs 17 residues. The V gene's germline CDR1 is SNHLY and CDR2 FYNNEI. V dropped 6 bases and J dropped 2; count of bases not matched to a gene: 8. The chain's CDR3 is CASSVGLAGGNPYEQYF. In DNA form, the CDR3 reads TGTGCCAGCAGCGTTGGACTAGCGGGAGGGAATCCCTACGAGCAGTACTTC.

The chain links TRBV7-9 to TRBJ1-4, with 7 bases that match TRBD1. The V segment lost 3 bases and the J segment 12 bases; nucleotides outside the gene matches: 4. The CDR3 is 12 amino acids. In germline, CDR1 is SEHNR, CDR2 FQNEAQ (reference sequence). As DNA, the CDR3 is TGTGCCAGCAGCTTCCTACAGGGGCAACTGTTTTTT. It is translated as CASSFLQGQLFF.

This clone has just one count. The chain links TRBV3-1 (or the pseudogene TRBV3-2) to TRBJ2-5; the D is unclear. Germline V CDR1 and CDR2: LGHDT, YNNKEL (reference sequence). Trimming cost V 2 bases and J 1 base, with 17 bases left between them. There are 17 residues in the CDR3. The CDR3 nucleotides are TGTGCCAGCAGCCAAAGAAGGTTAGCTTGGGGCCAAGAGACCCAGTACTTC. As protein: CASSQRRLAWGQETQYF.

This chain uses TRBV19 with TRBJ2-1, with 13 bases fitting TRBD2. From germline, CDR1 is LNHDA and CDR2 SQIVND (reference sequence). The CDR3 covers 16 residues. V gave up 7 bases and J gave up 4 bases; unmatched junction bases: 7. The CDR3 loop reads CASTRTSGSGYNEQFF. Here the CDR3 DNA reads TGTGCCAGTACCAGGACTAGCGGGAGTGGTTACAATGAGCAGTTCTTC.

The rearrangement links TRBV18 to TRBJ1-1, with TRBD1 identical over 8 bases. Germline loops: CDR1 KGHSH, CDR2 LQKENI. This CDR3 region has 16 residues. J was trimmed by 6 bases and V by 2 bases; bases with no gene match: 11. The CDR3 sequence is CASSPGQGRQYPEAFF. Here the CDR3 DNA reads TGTGCCAGCTCACCAGGACAGGGAAGGCAGTACCCTGAAGCTTTCTTT.

The rearrangement links TRBV18 to TRBJ1-1; D is unresolved. The CDR3 sequence is 14 residues long. V lost 6 bases and J lost 3, with 14 bases in between. Germline V CDR1 and CDR2: KGHSH, LQKENI. The CDR3 is CASSALDGYTEAFF. CDR3 DNA: TGTGCCAGCTCCGCCTTAGACGGCTACACTGAAGCTTTCTTT.

The CDR3 protein is CASSRDPGQGSGYTF. The CDR3 DNA is TGTGCCAGCAGTCGCGATCCGGGACAGGGATCCGGCTACACCTTC. The J gene is TRBJ1-2, the V gene TRBV28; 9 bases fit TRBD1. This CDR3 spans 15 amino acids. Trimming cost V 5 bases and J 8 bases; bases outside gene matches: 12. Germline CDR1 is MDHEN and CDR2 is SYDVKM.

The J gene is TRBJ1-5, the V gene TRBV4-2; D remains ambiguous. The CDR3 has 15 amino acids. V lost 4 bases and J 0 bases, leaving 10 bases between the germline ends. Germline CDR1 is LGHNA and CDR2 is YNFKEQ. CDR3 region: CASSRTEYSNQPQHF. The CDR3 coding sequence is TGTGCCAGCAGCCGTACAGAGTATAGCAATCAGCCCCAGCATTTT.

This clone appeared a single time. The chain has TRBV27 and TRBJ2-7, with 7 nucleotides matching TRBD1. The V and J ends lost 5 bases and 4 bases, in that order; junction bases with no gene match: 11. The CDR3 is made up of 15 amino acids. Germline-derived CDR1 and CDR2 are MNHEY and SMNVEV (reference sequence). The CDR3 reads CASSPLGRGRYEQYF. DNA of the CDR3: TGTGCCAGCAGTCCCCTCGGTAGGGGGCGATACGAGCAGTACTTC.

This clone was found once. The chain couples TRBV29-1 to TRBJ1-1; TRBD1 agrees at 7 bases. Germline-derived CDR1 and CDR2 are SQVTM and ANQGSEA. The J segment lost 3 bases and the V segment lost 8 bases, leaving 6 bases of the junction unmatched. The CDR3 runs 12 residues. CDR3 sequence: CSTRQGDTEAFF. For the CDR3, the DNA is TGCAGCACCCGACAGGGAGACACTGAAGCTTTCTTT.

V gene TRBV3-1 (or the pseudogene TRBV3-2) combines with J gene TRBJ2-1; TRBD2 aligns across 13 bases. This CDR3 is built from 16 residues. Trimming took 3 bases from V and 3 from J; bases not matched to a gene: 2. Germline values: CDR1 LGHDT, CDR2 YNNKEL (reference sequence). The CDR3 region has the DNA TGTGCCAGCAGCCAGACTAGCGGGAGGTTCTACAATGAGCAGTTCTTC. Protein sequence: CASSQTSGRFYNEQFF.

The table lists this clone with a few counts. The rearrangement links TRBV7-9 to TRBJ2-3, with 8 positions matching TRBD2. In germline, CDR1 is SEHNR, CDR2 FQNEAQ (reference sequence). V gave up 5 bases and J gave up 5 bases; unmatched junction bases: 9. This CDR3 contains 15 residues. CDR3 residues: CASSLSGSSGDTQYF. The CDR3 DNA follows: TGTGCCAGCAGCCTAAGCGGGAGTTCAGGAGATACGCAGTATTTT.

This chain connects TRBV27 to TRBJ1-2; D call uncertain. CDR3 length: 12 residues. From germline, CDR1 is MNHEY and CDR2 SMNVEV (reference sequence). V was pared by 9 bases and J by 2 bases, with 10 bases between. The chain's CDR3 is CARRPPNYGYTF. The CDR3, as DNA: TGTGCCAGACGACCGCCGAACTATGGCTACACCTTC.

This rearrangement joins TRBV12-5 to TRBJ1-2, with TRBD1 matching 8 bases. Germline V lookup: CDR1 LGHNT, CDR2 FRNRAP. V shed 6 bases and J 0 bases; nucleotides not matched to a gene: 9. This CDR3 comprises 16 residues. The CDR3 region has the DNA TGTGCTAGTGGCACAGGGGGTCGGTGGCCTAACTATGGCTACACCTTC. Translated, it gives CASGTGGRWPNYGYTF.

This chain uses TRBV4-1 with TRBJ2-7, with D uncertain. This CDR3 has 15 residues. The germline CDR1 and CDR2 sequences are MGHRA and YSYEKL. V lost 4 bases and J lost 2, with 15 bases in between. For the CDR3, the DNA is TGCGCCAGCAGCCCCTACTGGATGAATCCCTACGAGCAGTACTTC. This sequence encodes CASSPYWMNPYEQYF.

The CDR3 is CASSQDSYWGSYNEQFF. CDR3 DNA sequence: TGCGCCAGCAGCCAAGACTCCTATTGGGGGAGTTACAATGAGCAGTTCTTC. The chain uses TRBV4-1 and TRBJ2-1; either TRBD1 or TRBD2 may supply D (5 bases each). Germline values: CDR1 MGHRA, CDR2 YSYEKL. The CDR3 loop spans 17 amino acids. V was clipped by 0 bases and J by 4 bases, with 16 bases between them.

This clone occurred once. The V call is TRBV24-1, the J call TRBJ2-1; 8 positions match TRBD2. CDR3 size: 12 residues. Germline CDR1 reads KGHDR; CDR2 reads SFDVKD. Trimming removed 5 bases from V and 16 bases from J; junction bases left unmatched: 9. The CDR3 nucleotides are TGTGCCACCAGTGGCGGGGGGAGACTAGTATTCTTC. It translates to CATSGGGRLVFF.

This clone was observed a handful of times. CDR3 region: CASSLGTGGNYGYTF. The DNA of the CDR3 is TGTGCCAGCAGCCTCGGGACAGGCGGTAACTATGGCTACACCTTC. The chain links TRBV9 to TRBJ1-2; 8 bases fit TRBD1. Trimming cost V 4 bases and J 1 base; bases outside gene matches: 6. In germline, CDR1 is SGDLS, CDR2 YYNGEE. This CDR3 has 15 amino acids.

The rearrangement uses TRBV28 and TRBJ1-1; D is possibly TRBD1 (6 bases). This CDR3 contains 13 residues. V shed 10 bases and J shed 0 bases, with 12 bases lying between them. The germline gives CDR1 MDHEN, CDR2 SYDVKM. Here the CDR3 reads CATGTPMNTEAFF. CDR3 nucleotide sequence: TGTGCCACCGGGACACCAATGAACACTGAAGCTTTCTTT.